This T cell receptor beta chain comes out of a study of T cell repertoires in cytomegalovirus infection. For the study at large: It can be stated that public TCR beta signatures indicated CMV infection as well as a matching HLA type.

For this clonotype: Its antigen is not identified.

TCRdb reprocessed the reads with MiXCR, giving one entry per CDR3 protein. The table has about 530,000 distinct CDR3 sequences, around 27% seen once; the top ten hold around 13%. There are 15 residues in the CDR3. CDR1 and CDR2 from the germline V gene are SGHTA and FQGNSA. V was shortened by 1 base and J by 1 base, with 9 bases between the two germline ends. Study-level results: Across the ex vivo response, the dominant clonotypes were HLA-C-restricted CMV-specific TCR beta clonotypes. CMV carriers with the relevant HLA were identified by cumulative public TCR beta family frequency.

The sequenced sample was PBMCs. The chain is built from TRBV7-2 and TRBJ2-3, with D tentatively TRBD2 (6 bases). This receptor was taken from a human donor in good health (CMV status not recorded). Some clones in this sample may be carry-over from other donors' samples. This chain's CDR3 is CASSLEPSGTDTQYF. For the CDR3, the DNA is TGTGCCAGCAGCTTAGAGCCTAGCGGCACAGATACGCAGTATTTT.